This T cell receptor beta chain was captured in a study of T-cell reconstitution after alpha-beta-depleted transplantation in children. In germline, CDR1 is KGHDR, CDR2 SFDVKD. Trimming took 5 bases from V and 10 from J, leaving 12 bases between them. The CDR3 has 12 residues. This clonotype was counted ten times or more. Unique molecular identifiers featured in how the TCRbeta library was prepared. MiXCR was run by TCRdb on the PCR reads, yielding one entry per CDR3 protein. The sample consists of over 550,000 distinct CDR3 sequences, over 9.5% of them appearing once. Sample: PBMCs from the stem cell graft donor, taken from the stem cell graft. The J gene is TRBJ2-3, the V gene TRBV24-1; D gene ambiguous. The source of this sequence is a human donor who donated a stem cell graft to a child with acute myeloid leukemia. Written as DNA, the CDR3 is TGTGCCACCAGTGGCGTGGGGTACGCGCAGTATTTT. It encodes CATSGVGYAQYF.